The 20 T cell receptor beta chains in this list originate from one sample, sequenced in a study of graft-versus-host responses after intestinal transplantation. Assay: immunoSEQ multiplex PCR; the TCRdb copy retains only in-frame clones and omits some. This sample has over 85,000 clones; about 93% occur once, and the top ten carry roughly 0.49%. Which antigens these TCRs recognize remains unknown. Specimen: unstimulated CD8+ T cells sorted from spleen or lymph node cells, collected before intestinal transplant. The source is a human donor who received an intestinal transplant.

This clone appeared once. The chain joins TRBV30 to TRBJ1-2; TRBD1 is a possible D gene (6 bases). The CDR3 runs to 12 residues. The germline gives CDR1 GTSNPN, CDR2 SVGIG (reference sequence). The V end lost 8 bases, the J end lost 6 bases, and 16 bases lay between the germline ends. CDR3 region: CATRGQGNGYTF. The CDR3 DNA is TGTGCCACCCGGGGCCAGGGGAATGGCTACACCTTC.

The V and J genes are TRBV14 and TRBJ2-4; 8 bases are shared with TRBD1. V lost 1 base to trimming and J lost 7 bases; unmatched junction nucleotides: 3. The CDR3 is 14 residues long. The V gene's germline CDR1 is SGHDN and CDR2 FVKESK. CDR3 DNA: TGTGCCAGCAGCCAAGGGACAGGGTGGAACATTCAGTACTTC. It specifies CASSQGTGWNIQYF.

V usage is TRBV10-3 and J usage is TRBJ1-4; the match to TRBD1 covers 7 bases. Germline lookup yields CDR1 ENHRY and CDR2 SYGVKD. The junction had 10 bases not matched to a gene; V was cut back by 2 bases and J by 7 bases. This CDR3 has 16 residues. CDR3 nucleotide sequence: TGTGCCATCAGTGAGACCGACAGGGTTTTGGGTGAAAAACTGTTTTTT. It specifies CAISETDRVLGEKLFF.

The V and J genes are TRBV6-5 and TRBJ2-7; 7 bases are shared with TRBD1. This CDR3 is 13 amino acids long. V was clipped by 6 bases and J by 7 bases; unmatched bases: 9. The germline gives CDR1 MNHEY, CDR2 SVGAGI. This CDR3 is CASSSGTVEEQYF. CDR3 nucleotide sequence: TGTGCCAGCAGCTCGGGGACAGTGGAAGAGCAGTACTTC.

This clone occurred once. CDR3 protein: CASSGTSEPDTQYF. The CDR3 DNA follows: TGCGCCAGCAGCGGGACTAGCGAGCCGGATACGCAGTATTTT. V and J are TRBV10-1 and TRBJ2-3; TRBD2 matches 10 bases. Germline V gene lookup returns CDR1 WNHNN and CDR2 SYGVQD (reference sequence). J was trimmed by 6 bases and V by 6 bases; bases with no gene match: 6. The CDR3 spans 14 residues.

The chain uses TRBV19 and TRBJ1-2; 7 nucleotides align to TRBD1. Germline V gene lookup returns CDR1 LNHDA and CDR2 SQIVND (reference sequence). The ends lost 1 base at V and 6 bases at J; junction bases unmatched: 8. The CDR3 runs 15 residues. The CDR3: CASSIVKGAVNGYTF. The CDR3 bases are TGTGCCAGTAGTATAGTCAAGGGGGCAGTCAATGGCTACACCTTC.

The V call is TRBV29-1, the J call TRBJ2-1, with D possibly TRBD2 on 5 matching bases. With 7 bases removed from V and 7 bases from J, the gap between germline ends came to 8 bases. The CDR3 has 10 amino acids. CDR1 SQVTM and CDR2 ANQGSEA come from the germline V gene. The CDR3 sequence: CSAPGNEQFF. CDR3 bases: TGCAGCGCCCCGGGGAATGAGCAGTTCTTC.

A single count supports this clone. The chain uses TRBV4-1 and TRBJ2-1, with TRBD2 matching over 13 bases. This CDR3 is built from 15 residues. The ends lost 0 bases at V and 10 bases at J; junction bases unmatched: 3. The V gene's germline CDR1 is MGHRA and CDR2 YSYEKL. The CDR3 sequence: CASSQEPGLAGEQFF. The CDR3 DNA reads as TGCGCCAGCAGCCAAGAACCGGGACTAGCGGGAGAGCAGTTCTTC.

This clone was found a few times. The chain's CDR3 is CASSLVYSEAFF. The CDR3 bases are TGTGCCAGCAGCTTGGTCTATTCTGAAGCTTTCTTT. The rearrangement joins TRBV5-6 to TRBJ1-1, with D uncertain. Between the trimmed V and J ends, which lost 0 bases and 6 bases, there was a span of 6 bases. Germline loops: CDR1 SGHDT, CDR2 YYEEEE. The CDR3 extends over 12 amino acids.

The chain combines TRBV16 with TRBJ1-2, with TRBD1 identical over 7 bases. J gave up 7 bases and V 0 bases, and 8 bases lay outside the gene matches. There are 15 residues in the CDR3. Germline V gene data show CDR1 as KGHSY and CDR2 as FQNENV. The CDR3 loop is CASSQSTGPVTGYTF. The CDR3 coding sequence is TGTGCCAGCAGCCAATCGACAGGGCCCGTGACTGGCTACACCTTC.

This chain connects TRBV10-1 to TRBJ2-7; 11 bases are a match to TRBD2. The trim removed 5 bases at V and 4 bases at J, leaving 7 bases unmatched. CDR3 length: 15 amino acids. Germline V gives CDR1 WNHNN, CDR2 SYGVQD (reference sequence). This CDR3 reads CASSYTSGSIYEQYF. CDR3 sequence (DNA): TGCGCCAGCAGTTATACTAGCGGGAGTATATACGAGCAGTACTTC.

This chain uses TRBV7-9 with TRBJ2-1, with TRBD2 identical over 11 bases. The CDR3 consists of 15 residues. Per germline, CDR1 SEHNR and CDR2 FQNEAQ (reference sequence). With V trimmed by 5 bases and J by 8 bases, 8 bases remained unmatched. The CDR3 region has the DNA TGTGCCAGCAGCCGTCCTAGCGGGGGGAGCGATGAGCAGTTCTTC. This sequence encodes CASSRPSGGSDEQFF.

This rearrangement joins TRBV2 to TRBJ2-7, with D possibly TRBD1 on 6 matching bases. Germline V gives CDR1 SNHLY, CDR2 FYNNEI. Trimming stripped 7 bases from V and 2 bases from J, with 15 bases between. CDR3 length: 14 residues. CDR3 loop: CASNDDRKTYEQYF. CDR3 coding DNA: TGTGCCAGCAACGACGACAGGAAGACCTACGAGCAGTACTTC.

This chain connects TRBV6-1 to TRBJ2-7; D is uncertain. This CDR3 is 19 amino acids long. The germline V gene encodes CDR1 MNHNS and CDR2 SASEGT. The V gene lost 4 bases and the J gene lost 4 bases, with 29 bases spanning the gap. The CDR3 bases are TGTGCCAGCAGTGTAGTCCATGCGTCGGGTCTTTCGAGTAGGTACGAGCAGTACTTC. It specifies CASSVVHASGLSSRYEQYF.

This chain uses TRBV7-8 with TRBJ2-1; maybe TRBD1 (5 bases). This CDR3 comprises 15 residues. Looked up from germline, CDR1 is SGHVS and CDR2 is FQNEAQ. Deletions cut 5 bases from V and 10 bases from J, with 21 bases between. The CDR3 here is CASSQPELGADEQFF. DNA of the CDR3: TGTGCCAGCAGCCAACCGGAACTTGGGGCCGACGAGCAGTTCTTC.

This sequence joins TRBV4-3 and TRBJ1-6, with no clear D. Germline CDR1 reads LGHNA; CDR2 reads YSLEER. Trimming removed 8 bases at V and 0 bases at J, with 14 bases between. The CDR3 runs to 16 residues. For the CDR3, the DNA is TGCGCCAGCCAGGAAACCCACAGCTCCTATAATTCACCCCTCCACTTT. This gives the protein CASQETHSSYNSPLHF.

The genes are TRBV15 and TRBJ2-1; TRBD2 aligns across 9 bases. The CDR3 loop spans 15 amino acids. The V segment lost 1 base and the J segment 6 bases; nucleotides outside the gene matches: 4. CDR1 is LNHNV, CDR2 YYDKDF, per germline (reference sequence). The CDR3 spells CATSRGGGVFNEQFF. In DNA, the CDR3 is TGTGCCACCAGCAGAGGCGGGGGGGTTTTCAATGAGCAGTTCTTC.

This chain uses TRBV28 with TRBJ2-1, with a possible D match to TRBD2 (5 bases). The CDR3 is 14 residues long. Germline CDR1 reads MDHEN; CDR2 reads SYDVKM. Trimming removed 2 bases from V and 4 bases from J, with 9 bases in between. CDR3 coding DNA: TGTGCCAGCAGTTTACGGGGAGTTTACAATGAGCAGTTCTTC. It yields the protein CASSLRGVYNEQFF.

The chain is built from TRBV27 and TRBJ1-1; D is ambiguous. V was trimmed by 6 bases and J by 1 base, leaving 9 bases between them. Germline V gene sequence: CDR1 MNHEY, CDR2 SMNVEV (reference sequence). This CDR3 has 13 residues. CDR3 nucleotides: TGTGCCAGCAGAGTCTCCGGGAACACTGAAGCTTTCTTT. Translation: CASRVSGNTEAFF.

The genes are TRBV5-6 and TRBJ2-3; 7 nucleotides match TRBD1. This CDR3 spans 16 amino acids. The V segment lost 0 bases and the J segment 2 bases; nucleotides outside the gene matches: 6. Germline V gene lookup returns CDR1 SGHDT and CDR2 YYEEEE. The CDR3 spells CASSLVSGTDTDTQYF. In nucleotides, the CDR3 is TGTGCCAGCAGCTTGGTGTCTGGGACAGACACAGATACGCAGTATTTT.